This T cell receptor (beta chain) emerged from a study of T cell repertoires in cytomegalovirus infection. Using its own MiXCR run on the reads, TCRdb lists one record per CDR3 protein. The table lists about 180,000 distinct CDR3 sequences, roughly 22% of them singletons. This clonotype was seen only a few times. Its antigen is unknown. Trimming removed 10 bases from V and 3 bases from J, with 19 bases in between. The CDR3 has 15 amino acids. CDR1 is LNHDA, CDR2 SQIVND, per germline (reference sequence). This receptor was taken from a human donor in good health (CMV status not recorded). Some clones in this sample may be carry-over from other donors' samples. V usage is TRBV19 and J usage is TRBJ1-5; D not resolved. Here the sequenced sample was CD8+ T cells from cultured PBMCs, taken from culture after CMV antigen stimulation. CDR3 nucleotides: TGTGCCACTCTAGCTCAACGGCACAACAATCAGCCCCAGCATTTT. Protein product: CATLAQRHNNQPQHF.